Each of the 3 T cell receptor beta chains below was sequenced from the same sample in a study of T cell responses to AZD1222 COVID-19 vaccine. Generated by immunoSEQ multiplex PCR, the TCRdb table keeps only in-frame clones and is missing some. The sample carries 100,000 or so clones, roughly 91% recorded once. Sequences were derived from peripheral blood, sampled on day 0 of AZD1222 vaccination. The receptors here all came from an adult in good health.

The chain carries TRBV19 and TRBJ1-1; D gene unclear. Per germline, CDR1 LNHDA and CDR2 SQIVND (reference sequence). The CDR3 extends over 14 amino acids. Trimming pared 7 bases from V and 1 base from J, leaving 13 bases between. The CDR3 coding sequence is TGTGCCAGTACTCCCCGGACCCCGAACACTGAAGCTTTCTTT. Translated, it gives CASTPRTPNTEAFF.

This clone was seen more than once but under ten times. This chain uses TRBV27 with TRBJ2-2; tentative D call: TRBD1 (6 bases). The CDR3 totals 14 residues. The V gene lost 4 bases and the J gene lost 4 bases, with 10 bases spanning the gap. CDR1 and CDR2 from the germline V gene are MNHEY and SMNVEV (reference sequence). The DNA for the CDR3 is TGTGCCAGCAGTTCAGGGGTTATCACCGGGGAGCTGTTTTTT. Translating it yields CASSSGVITGELFF.

DNA of the CDR3: TGTGCCAGCCCCGGGGGTAACACTGAAGCTTTCTTT. Translated, it gives CASPGGNTEAFF. The chain has TRBV2 and TRBJ1-1, with D possibly being TRBD1 (5 bases). The CDR3 totals 12 residues. Trimming shortened V by 8 bases and J by 2 bases, and 9 bases separated the two germline ends. Germline-derived CDR1 and CDR2 are SNHLY and FYNNEI.